One and the same sample provided the 21 T cell receptor beta chains below, sequenced in a study of CD8 T cells in ankylosing spondylitis. TCRdb itself ran the 5' RACE reads through MiXCR, one entry per CDR3 protein. The data contain about 250,000 distinct CDR3 sequences, 30% to 40% of them seen just once; the ten biggest clones take up about 4.2%. Sequencing used blood, either unsorted or a sorted T cell fraction (not recorded which). The source is a male donor with ankylosing spondylitis or in good health (not recorded which).

This chain uses TRBV4-1 with TRBJ2-3; 9 bases line up with TRBD1. The length of the CDR3 is 14 residues. Germline loops: CDR1 MGHRA, CDR2 YSYEKL. V lost 4 bases to trimming and J lost 2 bases; unmatched junction nucleotides: 1. As DNA, the CDR3 is TGCGCCAGCAGCCGGGACAGGGCCACAGATACGCAGTATTTT. Amino acid sequence: CASSRDRATDTQYF.

This clonotype was counted between two and nine times. The chain links TRBV12-3 or TRBV12-4 to TRBJ2-1, with D uncertain. The CDR3 loop spans 14 amino acids. With 7 bases removed from V and 4 bases from J, the gap between germline ends came to 14 bases. CDR3 DNA: TGTGCCAGCATGGGCGGCGCAGAGTACAATGAGCAGTTCTTC. Residues: CASMGGAEYNEQFF.

This clonotype was counted only a few times. V usage is TRBV10-3 and J usage is TRBJ2-5; TRBD2 matches at 8 bases. V was pared by 3 bases and J by 2 bases, with 2 bases of the junction left unmatched. Germline CDR1 ENHRY, CDR2 SYGVKD. The CDR3 is 14 amino acids. The CDR3 spells CAISEAGVQETQYF. The CDR3 DNA reads TGTGCCATCAGTGAAGCGGGGGTACAAGAGACCCAGTACTTC.

The sample holds a few counts of this clonotype. The CDR3 DNA follows: TGTGCCATCAGTGTGTGGAGGGACTACAATGAGCAGTTCTTC. It specifies CAISVWRDYNEQFF. This chain connects TRBV10-3 to TRBJ2-1; weak D call: TRBD2 (6 bases). Germline V gene data show CDR1 as ENHRY and CDR2 as SYGVKD. This CDR3 is built from 14 residues. Trimming shortened V by 4 bases and J by 3 bases, and 10 bases separated the two germline ends.

This rearrangement joins TRBV10-3 to TRBJ2-5, with D possibly called TRBD1 or TRBD2 (5 bases each). The CDR3 totals 18 residues. The V gene lost 0 bases and the J gene lost 0 bases, with 17 bases spanning the gap. Per germline, CDR1 ENHRY and CDR2 SYGVKD. The CDR3 spells CAISESTWQGEYQETQYF. The CDR3 region has the DNA TGTGCCATCAGTGAGTCGACTTGGCAGGGAGAGTACCAAGAGACCCAGTACTTC.

This clonotype was recorded once. The rearrangement uses TRBV5-1 and TRBJ1-4; 8 nucleotides agree with TRBD1. The trim removed 4 bases at V and 6 bases at J, leaving 5 bases unmatched. CDR1 is SGHRS and CDR2 is YFSETQ in the germline V gene. CDR3 length: 14 residues. The CDR3 DNA sequence: TGCGCCAGCAGCAGACAGGGGAGGGATGAAAAACTGTTTTTT. The encoded protein is CASSRQGRDEKLFF.

This clonotype was picked up a small number of times. This chain links TRBV12-3 or TRBV12-4 with TRBJ2-7, with a tentative D call TRBD2 (7 bases). The CDR3 runs to 13 residues. V lost 7 bases and J lost 6, with 16 bases in between. The CDR3 nucleotides read TGTGCCAGCAAAGGGGCAGGGGAGGGCGAGCAGTACTTC. It is translated as CASKGAGEGEQYF.

The chain is built from TRBV11-2 and TRBJ2-3, with TRBD2 matching 9 bases. The V gene's germline CDR1 is SGHAT and CDR2 FQNNGV. Losses at the gene ends were 8 bases for V and 2 bases for J; bases not matched to a gene: 11. The CDR3 has 16 residues. The CDR3 here is CASYGSGTSHTDTQYF. The CDR3 DNA reads TGTGCCAGCTATGGATCCGGGACTAGCCACACAGATACGCAGTATTTT.

There are a few counts of this clonotype. The chain is built from TRBV20-1 and TRBJ2-1, with 7 bases lining up with TRBD2. The CDR3 consists of 14 residues. Germline-derived CDR1 and CDR2 are DFQATT and SNEGSKA (reference sequence). V was pared by 3 bases and J by 7 bases, with 9 bases of the junction left unmatched. In DNA, the CDR3 is TGCAGTGCTAGTGGTGGCGGGGGTTGGAATGAGCAGTTCTTC. It yields the protein CSASGGGGWNEQFF.

This clonotype has at least ten counts. The chain recombines TRBV18 with TRBJ1-2; D gene ambiguous. Germline V CDR1 and CDR2: KGHSH, LQKENI. V lost 3 bases and J lost 6, with 8 bases in between. This CDR3 has 12 residues. CDR3 residues: CASSPTYDGYTF. For the CDR3, the DNA is TGTGCCAGCTCACCCACCTACGATGGCTACACCTTC.

This chain uses TRBV5-5 with TRBJ2-6; D remains unclear. CDR3 length: 16 amino acids. Germline V gene data show CDR1 as SGHKS and CDR2 as YYEKEE (reference sequence). V was pared by 2 bases and J by 0 bases, with 9 bases between. In nucleotides, the CDR3 is TGTGCCAGCAGCTTTCCCAGGAACTCTGGGGCCAACGTCCTGACTTTC. This gives the protein CASSFPRNSGANVLTF.

J is TRBJ1-6 and V is TRBV12-3 or TRBV12-4; D remains unclear. The CDR3 has 13 amino acids. Trimming cost V 1 base and J 7 bases, with 5 bases left between them. DNA for the CDR3: TGTGCCAGCAGTTTAGTCAGAAATTCACCCCTCCACTTT. The encoded protein is CASSLVRNSPLHF.

A few counts support this clonotype. The V and J genes are TRBV10-3 and TRBJ2-7; D is unclear. This CDR3 has 12 amino acids. From germline, CDR1 is ENHRY and CDR2 SYGVKD. V lost 4 bases and J 3 bases, leaving 7 bases between the germline ends. CDR3 residues: CAISGNFYEQYF. CDR3 nucleotides: TGTGCCATCAGTGGGAATTTCTACGAGCAGTACTTC.

The J gene is TRBJ1-6, the V gene TRBV12-3 or TRBV12-4; D not resolved. V was shortened by 3 bases and J by 10 bases, with 16 bases between the two germline ends. The CDR3 loop spans 15 amino acids. The chain's CDR3 is CASSLFKEPWSPLHF. CDR3 bases: TGTGCCAGCAGTTTGTTCAAGGAGCCTTGGTCACCCCTCCACTTT.

This clonotype has a handful of counts. This rearrangement joins TRBV20-1 to TRBJ2-7; D is perhaps TRBD1 (5 bases). Germline CDR1 reads DFQATT; CDR2 reads SNEGSKA (reference sequence). The CDR3 extends over 13 amino acids. V was pared by 6 bases and J by 0 bases, with 12 bases between. For the CDR3, the DNA is TGCAGTGCCCCTAGACAGAGCTCCTACGAGCAGTACTTC. Translation gives CSAPRQSSYEQYF.

This clonotype has just a few counts. The rearrangement joins TRBV11-2 to TRBJ2-3; D is possibly TRBD2 (6 bases). The CDR3 has 15 amino acids. The germline CDR1 and CDR2 sequences are SGHAT and FQNNGV. Trimming pared 2 bases from V and 4 bases from J, leaving 13 bases between. The CDR3 DNA follows: TGTGCCAGCAGCTTAACGCGGGGACGGGCAGATACGCAGTATTTT. It specifies CASSLTRGRADTQYF.

The chain recombines TRBV7-9 with TRBJ2-7, with D perhaps matching TRBD1 (6 bases). The CDR3 loop spans 14 amino acids. Trimming took off 5 bases at V and 2 bases at J, with 13 bases between the two ends. Germline CDR1 SEHNR, CDR2 FQNEAQ (reference sequence). In DNA, the CDR3 is TGTGCCAGCAGCCCTTCGGGACAAACCTACGAGCAGTACTTC. Encoded protein: CASSPSGQTYEQYF.

This clonotype was observed a few times. The chain combines TRBV20-1 with TRBJ2-5, with 12 nucleotides matching TRBD2. V dropped 6 bases and J dropped 4; count of bases not matched to a gene: 6. Germline-derived CDR1 and CDR2 are DFQATT and SNEGSKA (reference sequence). The CDR3 consists of 14 residues. The CDR3 DNA reads as TGCAGTGCCCCAAAGACTAGCGGGGGAGAGACCCAGTACTTC. Protein product: CSAPKTSGGETQYF.

V and J are TRBV29-1 and TRBJ2-5; 8 nucleotides match TRBD1. V shed 6 bases and J 4 bases; nucleotides not matched to a gene: 4. The germline gives CDR1 SQVTM, CDR2 ANQGSEA. This CDR3 has 12 amino acids. This chain's CDR3 is CSVTTGGETQYF. CDR3 DNA sequence: TGCAGCGTGACCACAGGGGGAGAGACCCAGTACTTC.

This clonotype was seen more than once but under ten times. The CDR3 bases are TGCAGCGTTGAAAGGGACGGGAACACTGAAGCTTTCTTT. It translates to CSVERDGNTEAFF. The chain is built from TRBV29-1 and TRBJ1-1, with D perhaps TRBD1 (5 bases). V was clipped by 2 bases and J by 1 base, with 8 bases between them. Per germline, CDR1 SQVTM and CDR2 ANQGSEA. The CDR3 is 13 amino acids.

Many counts were recorded for this clonotype. This chain uses TRBV29-1 with TRBJ1-1, with D unresolved. V was pared by 3 bases and J by 6 bases, with 8 bases between. Germline CDR1 SQVTM, CDR2 ANQGSEA. The CDR3 runs to 11 residues. CDR3 amino acids: CSVESWAEAFF. CDR3 DNA sequence: TGCAGCGTTGAGTCTTGGGCTGAAGCTTTCTTT.